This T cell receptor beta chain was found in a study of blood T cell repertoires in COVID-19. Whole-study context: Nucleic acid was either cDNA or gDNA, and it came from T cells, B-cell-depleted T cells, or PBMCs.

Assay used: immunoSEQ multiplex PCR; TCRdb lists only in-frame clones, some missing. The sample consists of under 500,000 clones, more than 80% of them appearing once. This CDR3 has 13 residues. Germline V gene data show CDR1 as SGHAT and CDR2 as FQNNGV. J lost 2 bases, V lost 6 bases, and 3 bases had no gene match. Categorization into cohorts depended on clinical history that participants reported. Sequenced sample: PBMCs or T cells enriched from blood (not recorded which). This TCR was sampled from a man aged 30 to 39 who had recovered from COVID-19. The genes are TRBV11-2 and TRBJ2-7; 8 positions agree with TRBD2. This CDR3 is CASRAGLAYEQYF. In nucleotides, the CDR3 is TGTGCCAGCAGAGCGGGACTAGCCTACGAGCAGTACTTC.